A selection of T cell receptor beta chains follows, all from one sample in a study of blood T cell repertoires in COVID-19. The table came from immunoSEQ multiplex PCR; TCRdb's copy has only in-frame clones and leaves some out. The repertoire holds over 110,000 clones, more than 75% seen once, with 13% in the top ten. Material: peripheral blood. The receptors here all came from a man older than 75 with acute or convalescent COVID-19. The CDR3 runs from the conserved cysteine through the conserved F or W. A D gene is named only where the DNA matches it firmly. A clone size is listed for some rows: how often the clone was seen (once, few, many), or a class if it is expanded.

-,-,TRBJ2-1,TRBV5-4,TGTGCCAGCACGGCGACAGCCTCCTACAATGAGCAGTTCTTC,CASTATASYNEQFF
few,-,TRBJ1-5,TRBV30,TGTGCCTGGAGTGTTCGTTATAGCAATCAGCCCCAGCATTTT,CAWSVRYSNQPQHF
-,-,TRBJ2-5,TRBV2,TGTGCCAGCATCCCCGGGTCCCAAGAGACCCAGTACTTC,CASIPGSQETQYF
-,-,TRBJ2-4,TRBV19,TGTGCCAGTAGTCCGCCCGGGGTCGCTTTGGCCAAAAACATTCAGTACTTC,CASSPPGVALAKNIQYF
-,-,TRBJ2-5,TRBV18,TGTGCCAGCTCACCGGAGCTGGAAGGCCGCACAATTTTCAACTTC,CASSPELEGRTIFNF
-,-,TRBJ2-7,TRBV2,TGTGCCAGCAGGGAATACAGGGAATCGCCGTACTTC,CASREYRESPYF
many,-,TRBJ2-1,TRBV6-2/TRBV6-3,TGTGCCAGCAGTTCCCCGTCACGGGGTACCGGGCCCAAAGAGCAGTTCTTC,CASSSPSRGTGPKEQFF
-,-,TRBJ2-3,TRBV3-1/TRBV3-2,TGTGCCAGCAGCCAACAACTAGGCGGAGATACGCAGTATTTT,CASSQQLGGDTQYF
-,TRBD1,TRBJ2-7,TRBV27,TGTGCCAGCAGTTTCAACACCGGGACAGGGACCTACGAGCAGTACTTC,CASSFNTGTGTYEQYF
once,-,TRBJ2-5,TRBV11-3,TGTGCCAGCAGCTTCCTTGCAGAAGAGACCCAGTACTTC,CASSFLAEETQYF
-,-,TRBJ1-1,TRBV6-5,TGTGCCAGTCTGACCCCGGGTATCAACACTGAAGCTTTCTTT,CASLTPGINTEAFF
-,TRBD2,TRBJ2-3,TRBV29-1,TGCAGCGTTGGTCTAGCGGGGGCCCCGACAGATACGCAGTATTTT,CSVGLAGAPTDTQYF
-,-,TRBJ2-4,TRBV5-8,TGTGCCAGCAGCTTGGGACTCCAAAACATTCAGTACTTC,CASSLGLQNIQYF